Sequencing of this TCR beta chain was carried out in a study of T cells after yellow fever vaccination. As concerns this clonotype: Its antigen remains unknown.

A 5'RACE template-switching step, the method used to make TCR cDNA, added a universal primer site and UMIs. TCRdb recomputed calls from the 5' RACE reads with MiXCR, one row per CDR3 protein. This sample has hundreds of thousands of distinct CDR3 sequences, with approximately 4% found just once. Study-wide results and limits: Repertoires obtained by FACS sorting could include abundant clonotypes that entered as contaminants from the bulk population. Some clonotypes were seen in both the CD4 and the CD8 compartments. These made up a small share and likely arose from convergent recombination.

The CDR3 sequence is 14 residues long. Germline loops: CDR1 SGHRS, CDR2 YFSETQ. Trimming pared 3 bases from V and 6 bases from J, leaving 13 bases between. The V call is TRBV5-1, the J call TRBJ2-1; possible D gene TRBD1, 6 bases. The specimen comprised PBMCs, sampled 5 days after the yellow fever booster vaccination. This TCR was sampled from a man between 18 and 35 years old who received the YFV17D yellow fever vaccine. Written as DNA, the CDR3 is TGCGCCAGCAGCTCTACGGACAGTGGCAATGAGCAGTTCTTC. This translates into CASSSTDSGNEQFF.